This TCR beta chain was captured in a study of blood T cell repertoires in COVID-19. For the study at large: In each case, the material was cDNA or gDNA derived from T cells, B-cell-depleted T cells, or PBMCs.

Here immunoSEQ multiplex PCR was the method, and the copy in TCRdb shows in-frame clones only, minus some. The sample comprises fewer than 250,000 clones, 84% of which are singletons, and approximately 6.2% rests with the top ten. The study recruited people aged about 18 to 89 years across roughly 25 US areas. Clinical histories supplied by participants themselves formed the basis of cohort assignment. Two negative PCRs, clearance, or symptom resolution had been documented for recovered Cohort 3 donors. This receptor was obtained from a woman aged 40-49 years who had recovered from COVID-19. Source material: PBMCs or T cells enriched from blood (not recorded which).

CDR3 coding DNA: TGTGCCTGGAACGGAGAGAACACCGGGGAGCTGTTTTTT. Protein: CAWNGENTGELFF. The chain uses TRBV30 and TRBJ2-2; D remains ambiguous. Trimming removed 4 bases from V and 1 base from J, with 7 bases in between. The CDR3 sequence is 13 residues long. Germline lookup yields CDR1 GTSNPN and CDR2 SVGIG (reference sequence).